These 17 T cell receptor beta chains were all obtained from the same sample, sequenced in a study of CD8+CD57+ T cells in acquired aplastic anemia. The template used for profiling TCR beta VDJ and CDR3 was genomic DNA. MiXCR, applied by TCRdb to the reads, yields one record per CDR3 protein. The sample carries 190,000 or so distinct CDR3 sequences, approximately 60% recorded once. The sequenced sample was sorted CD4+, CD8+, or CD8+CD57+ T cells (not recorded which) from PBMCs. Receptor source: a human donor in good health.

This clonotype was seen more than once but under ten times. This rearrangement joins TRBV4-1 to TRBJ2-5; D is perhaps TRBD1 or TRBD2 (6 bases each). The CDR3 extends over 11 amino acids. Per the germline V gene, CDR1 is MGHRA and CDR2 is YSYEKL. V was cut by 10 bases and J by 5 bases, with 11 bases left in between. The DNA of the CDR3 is TGCGCCACGCGAGGGGGGGAGACCCAGTACTTC. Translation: CATRGGETQYF.

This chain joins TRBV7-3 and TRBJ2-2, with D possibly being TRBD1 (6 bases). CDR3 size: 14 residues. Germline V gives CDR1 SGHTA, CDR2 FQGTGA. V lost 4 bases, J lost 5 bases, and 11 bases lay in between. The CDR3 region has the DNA TGTGCCAGCAGCTATTACCAGGGGACCGGGGAGCTGTTTTTT. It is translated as CASSYYQGTGELFF.

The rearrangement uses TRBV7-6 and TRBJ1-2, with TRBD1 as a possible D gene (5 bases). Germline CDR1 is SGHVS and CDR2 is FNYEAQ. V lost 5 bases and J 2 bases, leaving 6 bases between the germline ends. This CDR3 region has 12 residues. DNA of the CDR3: TGTGCCAGCAGCCGGGACAACTATGGCTACACCTTC. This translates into CASSRDNYGYTF.

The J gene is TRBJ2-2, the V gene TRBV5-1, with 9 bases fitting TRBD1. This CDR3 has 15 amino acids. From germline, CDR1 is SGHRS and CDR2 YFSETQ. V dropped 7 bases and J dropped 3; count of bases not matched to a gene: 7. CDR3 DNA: TGCGCCAGCCTCGCCGGGACAGGGTACACCGGGGAGCTGTTTTTT. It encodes CASLAGTGYTGELFF.

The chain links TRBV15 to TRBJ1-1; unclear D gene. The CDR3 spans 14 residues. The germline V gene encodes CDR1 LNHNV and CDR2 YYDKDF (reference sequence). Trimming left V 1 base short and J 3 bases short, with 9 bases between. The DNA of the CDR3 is TGTGCCACCAGCAGAGGCGGACTGGACACTGAAGCTTTCTTT. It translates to CATSRGGLDTEAFF.

CDR3 amino acids: CASSESTTRAYEQYF. As DNA, the CDR3 is TGTGCCAGCAGTGAATCCACGACTAGGGCCTACGAGCAGTACTTC. This rearrangement joins TRBV25-1 to TRBJ2-7, with TRBD2 as a possible D gene (6 bases). Deletions cut 1 base from V and 2 bases from J, with 12 bases between. Germline loops: CDR1 MGHDK, CDR2 SYGVNS. The CDR3 length is 15 residues.

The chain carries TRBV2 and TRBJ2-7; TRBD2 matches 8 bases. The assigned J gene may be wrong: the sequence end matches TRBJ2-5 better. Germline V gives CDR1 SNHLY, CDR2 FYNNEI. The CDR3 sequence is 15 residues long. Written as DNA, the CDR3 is TGTGCCAGCAGTGGAGGCTCTAGCGGGCAAGAGACCCAGTACTTC. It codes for CASSGGSSGQETQYF.

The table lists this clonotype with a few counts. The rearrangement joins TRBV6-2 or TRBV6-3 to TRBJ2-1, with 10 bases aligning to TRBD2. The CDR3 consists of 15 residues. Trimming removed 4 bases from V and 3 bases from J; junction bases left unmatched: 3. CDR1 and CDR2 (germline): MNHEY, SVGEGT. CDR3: CASSLIAGGYNEQFF. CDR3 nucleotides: TGTGCCAGCAGTTTGATAGCGGGGGGCTACAATGAGCAGTTCTTC.

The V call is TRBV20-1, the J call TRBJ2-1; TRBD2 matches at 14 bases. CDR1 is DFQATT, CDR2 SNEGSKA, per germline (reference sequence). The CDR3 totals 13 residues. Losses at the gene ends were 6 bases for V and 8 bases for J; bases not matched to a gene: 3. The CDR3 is CSAGTSGSHEQFF. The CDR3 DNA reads TGCAGTGCCGGGACTAGCGGGAGTCATGAGCAGTTCTTC.

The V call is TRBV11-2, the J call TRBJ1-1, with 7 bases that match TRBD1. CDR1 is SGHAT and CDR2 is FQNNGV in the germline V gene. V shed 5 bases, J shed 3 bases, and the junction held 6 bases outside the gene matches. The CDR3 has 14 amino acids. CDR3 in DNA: TGTGCCAGCAGCGTGACAGGGTTTCACACTGAAGCTTTCTTT. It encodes CASSVTGFHTEAFF.

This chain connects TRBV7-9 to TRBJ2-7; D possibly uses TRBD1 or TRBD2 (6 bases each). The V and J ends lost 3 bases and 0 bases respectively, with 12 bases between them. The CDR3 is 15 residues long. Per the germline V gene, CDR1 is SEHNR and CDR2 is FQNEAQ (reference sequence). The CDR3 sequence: CASSFRGARSYEQYF. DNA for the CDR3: TGTGCCAGCAGCTTTAGGGGGGCCCGCTCCTACGAGCAGTACTTC.

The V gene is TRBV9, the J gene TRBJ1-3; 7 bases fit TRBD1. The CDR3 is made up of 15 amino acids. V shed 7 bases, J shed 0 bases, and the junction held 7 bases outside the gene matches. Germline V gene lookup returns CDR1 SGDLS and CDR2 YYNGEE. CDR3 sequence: CASVGDSNSGNTIYF. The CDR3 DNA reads TGTGCCAGCGTGGGGGACAGCAACTCTGGAAACACCATATATTTT.

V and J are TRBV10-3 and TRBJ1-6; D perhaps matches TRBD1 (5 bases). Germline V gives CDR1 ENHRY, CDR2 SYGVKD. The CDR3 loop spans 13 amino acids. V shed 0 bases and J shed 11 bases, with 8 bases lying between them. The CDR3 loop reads CAISESGAAPLHF. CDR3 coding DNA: TGTGCCATCAGTGAGTCTGGGGCAGCACCCCTCCACTTT.

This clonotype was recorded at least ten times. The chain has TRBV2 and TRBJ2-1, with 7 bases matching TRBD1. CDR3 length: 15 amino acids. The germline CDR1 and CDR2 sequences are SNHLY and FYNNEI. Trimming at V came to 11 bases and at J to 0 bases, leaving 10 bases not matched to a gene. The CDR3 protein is CAYRIGDSSYNEQFF. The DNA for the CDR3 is TGTGCCTACCGTATTGGGGACAGCTCCTACAATGAGCAGTTCTTC.

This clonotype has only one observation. This CDR3 reads CASSFEEVAGGKDTQYF. The CDR3 DNA sequence: TGTGCCAGCAGCTTCGAAGAGGTAGCGGGGGGCAAGGATACGCAGTATTTT. The chain uses TRBV12-3 or TRBV12-4 and TRBJ2-3, with TRBD2 matching over 10 bases. Trimming removed 6 bases from V and 6 bases from J; junction bases left unmatched: 15. The CDR3 extends over 17 amino acids.

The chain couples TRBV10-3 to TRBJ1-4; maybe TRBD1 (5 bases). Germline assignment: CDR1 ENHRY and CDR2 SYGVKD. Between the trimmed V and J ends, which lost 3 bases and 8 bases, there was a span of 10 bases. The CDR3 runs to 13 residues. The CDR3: CAISEGVGEKLFF. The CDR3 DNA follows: TGTGCCATCAGTGAAGGGGTCGGGGAAAAACTGTTTTTT.

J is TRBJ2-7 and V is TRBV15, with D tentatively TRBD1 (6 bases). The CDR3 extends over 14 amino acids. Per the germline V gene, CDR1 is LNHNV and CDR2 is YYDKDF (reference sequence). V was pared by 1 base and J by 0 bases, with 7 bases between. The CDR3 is CATSRGTASYEQYF. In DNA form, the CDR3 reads TGTGCCACCAGCAGAGGGACAGCCTCCTACGAGCAGTACTTC.